Listed here is a single T cell receptor beta chain. The antigen remains undetermined. The data were produced by immunoSEQ multiplex PCR, yet TCRdb's version contains in-frame clones alone and is incomplete. The sample lists over 150,000 clones, approximately 72% occurring once. This specimen comes from a study of cytotoxic CD8 clonotypes in ibrutinib-treated CLL. Study at large: Once patients had received a median roughly 11 months of treatment, range 6 to 36, response samples were obtained.

Cryopreserved PBMCs provided approximately 1.9 micrograms of genomic DNA for the TCR beta libraries. Germline CDR1 SGHDT, CDR2 YYEEEE. The CDR3 totals 13 residues. The V end lost 3 bases, the J end lost 1 base, and 7 bases lay between the germline ends. Findings and caveats of the study: At progression, clonality fell back toward baseline after rising at ibrutinib response.

The chain joins TRBV5-6 to TRBJ1-1, with D unresolved. The clonotype was recovered from a human donor with chronic lymphocytic leukemia. The input for sequencing was PBMCs, taken after 24 months of ibrutinib treatment. CDR3 sequence reads: CASSSGPNTEAFF. The CDR3 nucleotides read TGTGCCAGCAGCTCAGGACCGAACACTGAAGCTTTCTTT.